This T cell receptor (beta chain) derives from a study of glioma-infiltrating T cells after dendritic cell vaccination. On the study more broadly: Patients had newly diagnosed or recurrent glioblastoma and received dendritic cell vaccines. Dendritic cells derived from monocytes and pulsed with autologous tumor lysate formed the vaccine.

V lost 2 bases and J lost 2, with 6 bases in between. The CDR3 runs 13 residues. Looked up from germline, CDR1 is LNHDA and CDR2 is SQIVND (reference sequence). Amplification used 60 V beta primers and 13 J beta primers. Sequencing was performed with immunoSEQ multiplex PCR; in TCRdb, only in-frame clones are kept and a portion is missing. Counted here are approximately 82,000 clones, approximately 90% occurring once; the ten biggest clones make up approximately 3%. This sequence originates from a human donor with glioblastoma. Sequenced material: blood, taken before dendritic cell vaccination. The rearrangement uses TRBV19 and TRBJ2-5, with D possibly being TRBD1 (5 bases). CDR3 in DNA: TGTGCCAGTAGTATACAGGGACAAGAGACCCAGTACTTC. Its protein is CASSIQGQETQYF.